This entry lists 10 T cell receptor beta chains sequenced from one sample in a study of CD8 T cells in ankylosing spondylitis. Notes on the study in general: Characteristic, it appeared, of ankylosing spondylitis blood was a TCR beta motif of roughly eight highly homologous variants.

One entry per CDR3 protein results from TCRdb running MiXCR on the 5' RACE reads. The table has under 850,000 distinct CDR3 sequences, over 15% seen once. No antigens are known for them. The specimen sequenced was blood, either unsorted or a sorted T cell fraction (not recorded which). The receptors originated from a male donor with ankylosing spondylitis.

The chain carries TRBV20-1 and TRBJ2-5, with 11 bases fitting TRBD2. The V gene end was trimmed by 5 bases and the J gene end by 2 bases; junction bases not matched to a gene: 10. The CDR3 runs 16 residues. Germline loops: CDR1 DFQATT, CDR2 SNEGSKA (reference sequence). The CDR3 region is CSAGPGLAGAQETQYF. In nucleotides, the CDR3 is TGCAGTGCTGGGCCCGGACTAGCGGGCGCACAAGAGACCCAGTACTTC.

This clonotype was observed once. This chain links TRBV28 with TRBJ2-4; D not resolved. This CDR3 has 13 residues. V lost 3 bases and J 8 bases, leaving 11 bases between the germline ends. Germline V lookup: CDR1 MDHEN, CDR2 SYDVKM. The CDR3 bases are TGTGCCAGCAGTTTTAGGTTGTTGGACATTCAGTACTTC. Its translation is CASSFRLLDIQYF.

This clonotype occurred a few times. The rearrangement links TRBV24-1 to TRBJ2-5, with D perhaps given as TRBD1 or TRBD2 (5 bases each). The V and J ends lost 3 bases and 5 bases respectively, with 9 bases between them. The V gene's germline CDR1 is KGHDR and CDR2 SFDVKD. This CDR3 has 13 amino acids. The CDR3, as DNA: TGTGCCACCAGTGATGGGGGAGAGGAGACCCAGTACTTC. This sequence encodes CATSDGGEETQYF.

The table lists this clonotype with a few counts. This chain uses TRBV29-1 with TRBJ1-1, with D possibly being TRBD1 (5 bases). Germline V CDR1 and CDR2: SQVTM, ANQGSEA. V was pared by 8 bases and J by 1 base, with 11 bases between. The CDR3 has 12 residues. CDR3 protein: CSSSRENTEAFF. CDR3 bases: TGCAGCTCGTCCAGGGAGAACACTGAAGCTTTCTTT.

This clonotype has a count of ten or more. The chain links TRBV7-6 to TRBJ2-4; 12 bases agree with TRBD2. Germline-derived CDR1 and CDR2 are SGHVS and FNYEAQ. Trimming removed 5 bases from V and 0 bases from J; junction bases left unmatched: 11. The length of the CDR3 is 19 residues. CDR3 bases: TGTGCCAGCAGCCCCCTAGCGGGAGGGGAGTTGAGAGCCAAAAACATTCAGTACTTC. Amino acids: CASSPLAGGELRAKNIQYF.

This clonotype occurred many times. The chain carries TRBV5-6 and TRBJ2-7; D gene unclear. This CDR3 region has 13 residues. Trimming shortened V by 0 bases and J by 1 base, and 5 bases separated the two germline ends. In germline, CDR1 is SGHDT, CDR2 YYEEEE. CDR3 nucleotides: TGTGCCAGCAGCTTGGGGCGTTCCTACGAGCAGTACTTC. It translates to CASSLGRSYEQYF.

CDR3 sequence reads: CSALDGIRGLYSNQPQHF. The DNA of the CDR3 is TGCAGTGCTTTGGACGGGATTAGAGGGCTTTATAGCAATCAGCCCCAGCATTTT. The chain uses TRBV20-1 and TRBJ1-5; D gene uncertain. The CDR3 runs 18 residues. Germline V gives CDR1 DFQATT, CDR2 SNEGSKA (reference sequence). With 5 bases removed from V and 0 bases from J, the gap between germline ends came to 23 bases.

Comment on this clonotype: At one of its ends the junction is not consistent with the germline gene, which may arise from a read error. This chain links TRBV15 with TRBJ2-3; D uncertain. Germline V gives CDR1 LNHNV, CDR2 YYDKDF (reference sequence). The CDR3 is 15 amino acids. The CDR3: CATSRDHRGTDTKYF. The CDR3 DNA sequence: TGTGCCACCAGCAGAGATCACAGAGGCACAGATACGAAGTATTTT.

V and J are TRBV5-5 and TRBJ2-2; 7 bases agree with TRBD2. Germline assignment: CDR1 SGHKS and CDR2 YYEKEE (reference sequence). The CDR3 has 16 residues. V trimming: 1 base; J trimming: 0 bases; junction bases outside the gene matches: 3. This chain's CDR3 is CASSLFLAANTGELFF. CDR3 nucleotide sequence: TGTGCCAGCAGCTTGTTTCTAGCGGCGAACACCGGGGAGCTGTTTTTT.

J is TRBJ2-6 and V is TRBV29-1; D unclear. Germline V gives CDR1 SQVTM, CDR2 ANQGSEA. The CDR3 is 13 residues long. The ends were cut back, 7 bases at V and 0 bases at J, with 7 bases in the middle. The CDR3 here is CSAYSSGANVLTF. CDR3 DNA sequence: TGCAGCGCGTATTCCTCTGGGGCCAACGTCCTGACTTTC.